One sample yielded the 31 T cell receptor beta chains listed below, sequenced in a study of blood T cell repertoires in COVID-19. Using immunoSEQ multiplex PCR, the repertoire was profiled, and TCRdb retains in-frame clones only, with some absent. The repertoire holds around 42,000 clones, with approximately 85% as singletons. Sequencing was performed on peripheral blood. All receptors come from a human donor in a cohort sampled during active COVID-19.

This chain connects TRBV3-1 (or the pseudogene TRBV3-2) to TRBJ1-1; maybe TRBD1 (5 bases). V was trimmed by 10 bases and J by 6 bases, leaving 12 bases between them. Per the germline V gene, CDR1 is LGHDT and CDR2 is YNNKEL (reference sequence). The CDR3 loop spans 11 amino acids. CDR3 protein: CAIVGRPEAFF. The CDR3, as DNA: TGTGCCATCGTGGGGCGCCCTGAAGCTTTCTTT.

The chain is built from TRBV7-3 and TRBJ2-2, with 7 bases fitting TRBD2. The CDR3 runs to 13 residues. CDR1 is SGHTA, CDR2 FQGTGA, per germline. V shed 4 bases, J shed 7 bases, and the junction held 3 bases outside the gene matches. DNA for the CDR3: TGTGCCAGCAGCTCCAGGGAGGGCGGGGAGCTGTTTTTT. This gives the protein CASSSREGGELFF.

The chain employs TRBV2 and TRBJ1-3; D uncertain. V was pared by 5 bases and J by 4 bases, with 6 bases between. CDR1 and CDR2 from the germline V gene are SNHLY and FYNNEI. This CDR3 spans 12 amino acids. CDR3 bases: TGTGCCAGCAGTCCACAGGGAAACACCATATATTTT. It codes for CASSPQGNTIYF.

This sequence joins TRBV15 and TRBJ2-2, with a possible D match to TRBD2 (6 bases). From germline, CDR1 is LNHNV and CDR2 YYDKDF (reference sequence). The CDR3 extends over 16 amino acids. The V and J ends lost 5 bases and 5 bases respectively, with 18 bases between them. CDR3 sequence: CATSSRLGGETGELFF. In DNA form, the CDR3 reads TGTGCCACCAGCTCCCGACTGGGGGGTGAGACCGGGGAGCTGTTTTTT. Full variable domain (missing parts from reference TRBV15 and TRBJ2-2): DAMVIQNPRYQVTQFGKPVTLSCSQTLNHNVMYWYQQKSSQAPKLLFHYYDKDFNNEADTPDNFQSRRPNTSFCFLDIRSPGLGDTAMYLCATSSRLGGETGELFFGEGSRLTVL.

The chain recombines TRBV15 with TRBJ1-4; D is possibly TRBD1 (5 bases). This CDR3 has 13 residues. CDR1 and CDR2 (germline): LNHNV, YYDKDF (reference sequence). V was clipped by 0 bases and J by 14 bases, with 13 bases between them. CDR3 residues: CATSRDSGHSLFF. CDR3 DNA sequence: TGTGCCACCAGCAGAGATTCCGGACATAGCCTGTTTTTT. The whole variable domain, filled in from reference TRBV15 and TRBJ1-4, reads DAMVIQNPRYQVTQFGKPVTLSCSQTLNHNVMYWYQQKSSQAPKLLFHYYDKDFNNEADTPDNFQSRRPNTSFCFLDIRSPGLGDTAMYLCATSRDSGHSLFFGSGTQLSVL.

The V and J genes are TRBV7-2 and TRBJ2-1; 8 positions agree with TRBD2. The CDR3 has 16 residues. Germline V CDR1 and CDR2: SGHTA, FQGNSA. V gave up 1 base and J gave up 3 bases; unmatched junction bases: 5. The CDR3 loop reads CASSLDSGAGYNEQFF. The CDR3 region has the DNA TGTGCCAGCAGCTTAGATAGCGGGGCAGGCTACAATGAGCAGTTCTTC.

The V and J genes are TRBV5-6 and TRBJ2-5, with D tentatively TRBD2 (6 bases). This CDR3 comprises 15 residues. Between the trimmed V and J ends, which lost 3 bases and 5 bases, there was a span of 17 bases. Germline values: CDR1 SGHDT, CDR2 YYEEEE. CDR3 nucleotides: TGTGCCAGCAGCTGGGGGGTTACCCGCGGGGAGACCCAGTACTTC. As protein: CASSWGVTRGETQYF.

The CDR3 sequence: CASSLALGGNTEAFF. The CDR3 bases are TGCGCCAGCAGCTTGGCCCTCGGGGGAAACACTGAAGCTTTCTTT. This chain joins TRBV5-1 and TRBJ1-1; TRBD1 is a possible D gene (5 bases). The CDR3 is 15 amino acids. Germline CDR1 is SGHRS and CDR2 is YFSETQ. V lost 0 bases and J lost 2, with 11 bases in between.

V usage is TRBV7-8 and J usage is TRBJ2-5; 12 bases align to TRBD2. This CDR3 region has 15 residues. The J segment lost 3 bases and the V segment lost 4 bases, leaving 3 bases of the junction unmatched. The germline V gene encodes CDR1 SGHVS and CDR2 FQNEAQ. CDR3 residues: CASSSRLAGEETQYF. In DNA form, the CDR3 reads TGTGCCAGCAGCTCGAGACTAGCGGGGGAAGAGACCCAGTACTTC.

This chain uses TRBV6-1 with TRBJ2-5, with 10 bases fitting TRBD1. Germline lookup yields CDR1 MNHNS and CDR2 SASEGT. With V trimmed by 2 bases and J by 9 bases, 9 bases remained unmatched. The CDR3 is 15 residues long. The CDR3 DNA follows: TGTGCCAGCAGTGAACCGGGACAGGGGTCATTTTCCCAGTACTTC. This sequence encodes CASSEPGQGSFSQYF.

The rearrangement links TRBV11-1 to TRBJ2-5, with 10 bases aligning to TRBD2. Trimming took 1 base from V and 7 from J; bases not matched to a gene: 9. CDR3 length equals 16 residues. Germline V gene sequence: CDR1 SGHAT, CDR2 FQDESV (reference sequence). This CDR3 is CASSLERGGRWGTQYF. The DNA of the CDR3 is TGTGCCAGCAGCTTAGAGCGGGGGGGCCGGTGGGGGACCCAGTACTTC. Complete variable domain (other parts from reference TRBV11-1 and TRBJ2-5): EAEVAQSPRYKITEKSQAVAFWCDPISGHATLYWYRQILGQGPELLVQFQDESVVDDSQLPKDRFSAERLKGVDSTLKIQPAELGDSAMYLCASSLERGGRWGTQYFGPGTRLLVL.

This clone was observed a handful of times. V is TRBV3-1 (or the pseudogene TRBV3-2) and J is TRBJ2-1; 10 nucleotides line up with TRBD2. Germline loops: CDR1 LGHDT, CDR2 YNNKEL (reference sequence). This CDR3 has 17 residues. V gave up 1 base and J gave up 10 bases; unmatched junction bases: 13. The CDR3 is CASSQAPSAGGPKEQFF. DNA of the CDR3: TGTGCCAGCAGCCAAGCCCCCTCAGCGGGGGGGCCTAAGGAGCAGTTCTTC.

V is TRBV12-3 or TRBV12-4 and J is TRBJ2-2, with D uncertain. V lost 6 bases and J lost 6, with 5 bases in between. CDR3 size: 11 residues. CDR3 coding DNA: TGTGCCAGCAGAAGCCCCGGGGAGCTGTTTTTT. Translation gives CASRSPGELFF.

V gene TRBV2 combines with J gene TRBJ2-1; the D gene is possibly TRBD2 (7 bases). The CDR3 has 15 amino acids. The ends were cut back, 4 bases at V and 4 bases at J, with 14 bases in the middle. The germline gives CDR1 SNHLY, CDR2 FYNNEI. Here the CDR3 DNA reads TGTGCCAGCAGTGTAACGGGGGGCCCATACAATGAGCAGTTCTTC. Residues: CASSVTGGPYNEQFF.

Concerning this clone: The same CDR3 can be traced to other DNA sequences in this sample. This chain links TRBV5-4 with TRBJ2-3, with TRBD2 matching over 13 bases. CDR3 length equals 16 residues. Per germline, CDR1 SGHNT and CDR2 YYREEE (reference sequence). Germline trimming cut 4 bases from V and 3 bases from J; bases unmatched to any gene: 5. Here the CDR3 DNA reads TGTGCCAGCAGCCTTCGACTAGCGGGGGGTACAGATACGCAGTATTTT. Its protein is CASSLRLAGGTDTQYF.

The rearrangement joins TRBV28 to TRBJ1-3; D unresolved. Germline CDR1 MDHEN, CDR2 SYDVKM. The CDR3 length is 16 residues. V lost 1 base and J 0 bases, leaving 10 bases between the germline ends. As DNA, the CDR3 is TGTGCCAGCAGTTTATCCCCTCTCGGCTCTGGAAACACCATATATTTT. Residues: CASSLSPLGSGNTIYF.

V is TRBV10-3 and J is TRBJ1-1, with 7 nucleotides matching TRBD1. Germline V gene sequence: CDR1 ENHRY, CDR2 SYGVKD. The CDR3 spans 13 residues. V gave up 8 bases and J gave up 3 bases; unmatched junction bases: 6. The CDR3 DNA reads as TGTGCCATCTCCGACAGGGAGGACACTGAAGCTTTCTTT. The encoded protein is CAISDREDTEAFF.

J is TRBJ1-2 and V is TRBV28, with TRBD1 matching 7 bases. V shed 4 bases and J 4 bases; nucleotides not matched to a gene: 12. This CDR3 has 16 amino acids. Germline CDR1 reads MDHEN; CDR2 reads SYDVKM. In nucleotides, the CDR3 is TGTGCCAGCAGTTCGCAGGGGGAAGCCCTTACCTATGGCTACACCTTC. Amino acid sequence: CASSSQGEALTYGYTF.

The rearrangement joins TRBV5-4 to TRBJ2-3, with 8 bases fitting TRBD2. Germline CDR1 SGHNT, CDR2 YYREEE (reference sequence). This CDR3 has 15 residues. V shed 3 bases, J shed 4 bases, and the junction held 7 bases outside the gene matches. CDR3 nucleotides: TGTGCCAGCAGCTCGAATCGGGGGGGCGCAGATACGCAGTATTTT. Protein sequence: CASSSNRGGADTQYF.

Remarks on this clone: Compared with germline, one end of the junction differs, possibly owing to a read error. The CDR3: CASSQGIAGAGSTDTQYF. DNA for the CDR3: TGTGCCAGCAGTCAAGGAATAGCTGGGGCAGGTAGCACAGATACGCAGTATTTT. The chain joins TRBV3-1 (or the pseudogene TRBV3-2) to TRBJ2-3, with D perhaps matching TRBD1 (5 bases). CDR3 length: 18 amino acids. Germline loops: CDR1 LGHDT, CDR2 YNNKEL (reference sequence).

CDR3 sequence (DNA): TGTGCCAGCAGCCCAAGGGGACTAGCGGGGTTCGAGCAGTACTTC. It translates to CASSPRGLAGFEQYF. The rearrangement links TRBV14 to TRBJ2-7; TRBD2 matches at 13 bases. Germline CDR1 reads SGHDN; CDR2 reads FVKESK. The CDR3 sequence is 15 residues long. The junction had 6 bases not matched to a gene; V was cut back by 4 bases and J by 6 bases.

V and J are TRBV19 and TRBJ1-5, with TRBD1 identical over 9 bases. The V segment lost 7 bases and the J segment 4 bases; nucleotides outside the gene matches: 8. Germline V gene data show CDR1 as LNHDA and CDR2 as SQIVND (reference sequence). The CDR3 runs 15 residues. In nucleotides, the CDR3 is TGTGCCAGTAACAGATACAGGGGGCGGAATCAGCCCCAGCATTTT. Translation gives CASNRYRGRNQPQHF. Supplemented by reference TRBV19 and TRBJ1-5, the full variable domain reads DGGITQSPKYLFRKEGQNVTLSCEQNLNHDAMYWYRQDPGQGLRLIYYSQIVNDFQKGDIAEGYSVSREKKESFPLTVTSAQKNPTAFYLCASNRYRGRNQPQHFGDGTRLSIL.

The chain has TRBV28 and TRBJ1-2; D may be TRBD1 (5 bases). Germline CDR1 reads MDHEN; CDR2 reads SYDVKM. This CDR3 is built from 14 residues. V was clipped by 3 bases and J by 0 bases, with 8 bases between them. The CDR3 here is CASSLTVPNYGYTF. The CDR3, as DNA: TGTGCCAGCAGTTTGACAGTCCCTAACTATGGCTACACCTTC.

The CDR3 here is CASSRGLAGGSTDTQYF. The CDR3 nucleotides are TGCGCCAGCAGCCGGGGACTAGCGGGGGGTAGCACAGATACGCAGTATTTT. This chain joins TRBV4-1 and TRBJ2-3; 15 bases agree with TRBD2. The CDR3 has 17 amino acids. Germline loops: CDR1 MGHRA, CDR2 YSYEKL. J lost 0 bases, V lost 4 bases, and 2 bases had no gene match.

The V call is TRBV29-1, the J call TRBJ2-2, with 9 bases fitting TRBD2. The V gene end was trimmed by 5 bases and the J gene end by 4 bases; junction bases not matched to a gene: 8. Per germline, CDR1 SQVTM and CDR2 ANQGSEA. This CDR3 spans 15 amino acids. CDR3 protein: CSVLAGGPRTGELFF. The DNA of the CDR3 is TGCAGCGTTCTTGCGGGGGGGCCTCGCACCGGGGAGCTGTTTTTT.

V usage is TRBV6-6 and J usage is TRBJ1-5, with 7 bases aligning to TRBD1. This CDR3 region has 14 residues. Germline lookup yields CDR1 MNHNY and CDR2 SVGAGI (reference sequence). V dropped 2 bases and J dropped 6; count of bases not matched to a gene: 4. CDR3 in DNA: TGTGCCAGCAGTTACAGGGGGCTTGTTCAGCCCCAGCATTTT. Its translation: CASSYRGLVQPQHF.

The chain joins TRBV5-4 to TRBJ2-7, with D possibly TRBD2 on 5 matching bases. Germline CDR1 is SGHNT and CDR2 is YYREEE (reference sequence). CDR3 length: 12 residues. V shed 0 bases and J shed 6 bases, with 7 bases lying between them. In DNA form, the CDR3 reads TGTGCCAGCAGCTTGGTAGGGAGCGAGCAGTACTTC. Amino acids: CASSLVGSEQYF.

The count of this clone is one. This chain uses TRBV20-1 with TRBJ1-6; D unclear. The germline CDR1 and CDR2 sequences are DFQATT and SNEGSKA (reference sequence). The CDR3 covers 11 residues. Deletions cut 3 bases from V and 7 bases from J, with 4 bases between. The CDR3 DNA reads as TGCAGTGCTAGCCCAAATTCACCCCTCCACTTT. As protein: CSASPNSPLHF.

The genes are TRBV19 and TRBJ2-3, with TRBD1 identical over 7 bases. Germline-derived CDR1 and CDR2 are LNHDA and SQIVND (reference sequence). Unmatched junction bases numbered 5, after V lost 5 bases and J lost 3 bases. CDR3 length: 14 residues. The CDR3 DNA reads TGTGCCAGTAGTCGACAGGGTTGGACAGATACGCAGTATTTT. Translated: CASSRQGWTDTQYF. The full variable domain, its missing parts supplied by reference TRBV19 and TRBJ2-3, is DGGITQSPKYLFRKEGQNVTLSCEQNLNHDAMYWYRQDPGQGLRLIYYSQIVNDFQKGDIAEGYSVSREKKESFPLTVTSAQKNPTAFYLCASSRQGWTDTQYFGPGTRLTVL.

The genes are TRBV19 and TRBJ1-1; TRBD1 is a possible D gene (5 bases). Germline-derived CDR1 and CDR2 are LNHDA and SQIVND (reference sequence). The CDR3 runs 14 residues. Between the trimmed V and J ends, which lost 5 bases and 4 bases, there was a span of 14 bases. The CDR3 DNA reads TGTGCCAGTAGTCCCTACGACACAGGCACTGAAGCTTTCTTT. The encoded protein is CASSPYDTGTEAFF. The entire variable domain, with the rest obtained from reference TRBV19 and TRBJ1-1, is as follows: DGGITQSPKYLFRKEGQNVTLSCEQNLNHDAMYWYRQDPGQGLRLIYYSQIVNDFQKGDIAEGYSVSREKKESFPLTVTSAQKNPTAFYLCASSPYDTGTEAFFGQGTRLTVV.

The chain is built from TRBV7-9 and TRBJ1-1, with TRBD1 matching over 7 bases. The germline gives CDR1 SEHNR, CDR2 FQNEAQ (reference sequence). V shed 5 bases, J shed 3 bases, and the junction held 9 bases outside the gene matches. This CDR3 is 15 amino acids long. The CDR3 nucleotides read TGTGCCAGCAGCGCTCTGACAGGGTGGGACACTGAAGCTTTCTTT. Translated: CASSALTGWDTEAFF.